This T cell receptor (beta chain) was captured by sequencing in a study of PD-1 blockade in mismatch repair-deficient tumors. Turning to the study itself: Enrolled about 2013-2016, patients had progressing, pretreated mismatch repair-deficient cancers of about a dozen types. Overall study results and limits: Tumor-resident clones, often undetectable pretreatment in blood, expanded then contracted after pembrolizumab.

Points on this clone: Its antigen is undetermined.

The CDR3 length is 16 residues. Unmatched junction bases numbered 14, after V lost 4 bases and J lost 7 bases. Per germline, CDR1 LNHNV and CDR2 YYDKDF (reference sequence). The table came from immunoSEQ multiplex PCR; TCRdb's copy has only in-frame clones and leaves some out. The table has approximately 51,000 clones, approximately 81% seen once; the top ten hold 6.5% to 9%. The chain recombines TRBV15 with TRBJ1-2; 8 nucleotides agree with TRBD1. The sequencing here drew on peripheral blood, taken about 4.5 months after starting pembrolizumab. The clonotype was recovered from an adult with mismatch repair-deficient cancer. CDR3 sequence reads: CATSMDRVIYLSGYTF. The CDR3 nucleotides are TGTGCCACCAGCATGGACAGGGTGATTTATTTGAGTGGCTACACCTTC.